One sample yielded the 14 T cell receptor beta chains listed below, sequenced in a study of blood T cell repertoires in COVID-19. The data were produced by immunoSEQ multiplex PCR, yet TCRdb's version contains in-frame clones alone and is incomplete. The repertoire has about 68,000 clones, approximately 80% of them found once; the top ten carry approximately 12%. Material for sequencing was peripheral blood. All receptors come from a human donor in a cohort sampled during active COVID-19.

In its sample, this clone is medium-sized (0.01 to 0.1%). This sequence joins TRBV5-6 and TRBJ1-1; no reliable D call. The V gene lost 4 bases and the J gene lost 0 bases, with 13 bases spanning the gap. This CDR3 is 15 amino acids long. Germline CDR1 and CDR2: SGHDT and YYEEEE. Written as DNA, the CDR3 is TGTGCCAGCAGCCCGCCTCTGAGGCTGAACACTGAAGCTTTCTTT. It yields the protein CASSPPLRLNTEAFF.

V and J are TRBV4-3 and TRBJ2-5; 7 bases are a match to TRBD1. J gave up 4 bases and V 4 bases, and 15 bases lay outside the gene matches. The germline V gene has CDR1 LGHNA and CDR2 YSLEER. The length of the CDR3 is 17 residues. The CDR3 sequence: CASSPGGQGRGRETQYF. CDR3 nucleotides: TGCGCCAGCAGCCCAGGGGGTCAGGGCAGGGGACGAGAGACCCAGTACTTC.

The rearrangement joins TRBV3-1 (or the pseudogene TRBV3-2) to TRBJ1-1, with unresolved D. The CDR3 is 14 amino acids. The germline V gene encodes CDR1 LGHDT and CDR2 YNNKEL (reference sequence). The V end was cut by 4 bases, the J end by 4 bases, with 13 bases between. CDR3: CASSPKCTGTEAFF. The CDR3 DNA is TGTGCCAGCAGCCCCAAGTGTACTGGCACTGAAGCTTTCTTT.

This clone was observed a handful of times. The V gene is TRBV7-8, the J gene TRBJ2-5; TRBD2 aligns across 7 bases. The CDR3 covers 16 residues. From germline, CDR1 is SGHVS and CDR2 FQNEAQ. J gave up 4 bases and V 5 bases, and 13 bases lay outside the gene matches. The CDR3 DNA follows: TGTGCCAGCAGCCCGACCCGCATTGGGAGGGGAGAGACCCAGTACTTC. This translates into CASSPTRIGRGETQYF.

The CDR3 sequence is CASSLAAGPYEQYF. DNA of the CDR3: TGTGCCAGCAGCTTAGCAGCGGGACCTTACGAGCAGTACTTC. This chain joins TRBV7-9 and TRBJ2-7, with 7 bases aligning to TRBD2. After removal of 0 bases from V and 4 bases from J, the junction contained 3 bases not matched to a gene. The CDR3 is 14 residues long. CDR1 is SEHNR and CDR2 is FQNEAQ in the germline V gene (reference sequence).

The CDR3 spells CASSIWTGGDYEQYF. DNA of the CDR3: TGTGCCAGCAGCATTTGGACAGGGGGAGACTACGAGCAGTACTTC. The V call is TRBV11-2, the J call TRBJ2-7, with 10 bases matching TRBD1. Germline lookup yields CDR1 SGHAT and CDR2 FQNNGV. CDR3 length: 15 residues. The trim removed 5 bases at V and 3 bases at J, leaving 7 bases unmatched.

The chain combines TRBV6-6 with TRBJ1-4; D might be TRBD1 (6 bases). The CDR3 sequence is 13 residues long. Trimming removed 6 bases from V and 5 bases from J, with 10 bases in between. Germline V gene sequence: CDR1 MNHNY, CDR2 SVGAGI (reference sequence). CDR3 loop: CASSLTGNEKLFF. The CDR3 DNA reads TGTGCCAGCAGCCTGACAGGAAATGAAAAACTGTTTTTT.

The rearrangement links TRBV11-3 to TRBJ2-1, with 12 nucleotides matching TRBD2. Germline V gene data show CDR1 as SGHNT and CDR2 as YENEEA. With 1 base clipped from V and 8 bases from J, the junction kept 9 bases outside the gene matches. CDR3 length: 17 residues. CDR3 region: CASSLGTSGKNLDEQFF. The DNA for the CDR3 is TGTGCCAGCAGCTTAGGGACTAGCGGGAAAAATCTGGATGAGCAGTTCTTC.

This chain links TRBV5-1 with TRBJ2-1; D possibly corresponds to TRBD2 (7 bases). CDR1 is SGHRS and CDR2 is YFSETQ in the germline V gene. The CDR3 loop spans 14 amino acids. V was pared by 0 bases and J by 7 bases, with 11 bases between. The CDR3 loop is CASSLEGGRNEQFF. The DNA for the CDR3 is TGCGCCAGCAGCTTGGAGGGGGGGCGAAATGAGCAGTTCTTC. Supplemented by reference TRBV5-1 and TRBJ2-1, the full variable domain reads KAGVTQTPRYLIKTRGQQVTLSCSPISGHRSVSWYQQTPGQGLQFLFEYFSETQRNKGNFPGRFSGRQFSNSRSEMNVSTLELGDSALYLCASSLEGGRNEQFFGPGTRLTVL.

The V call is TRBV11-3, the J call TRBJ2-7; possibly TRBD1 for D (5 bases). CDR1 is SGHNT, CDR2 YENEEA, per germline. This CDR3 spans 16 amino acids. V was shortened by 4 bases and J by 0 bases, with 16 bases between the two germline ends. In DNA, the CDR3 is TGTGCCAGCAGCTCGGCTAGGGGCGGTAGCTCCTACGAGCAGTACGTC. Amino acids: CASSSARGGSSYEQYV.

The chain carries TRBV9 and TRBJ1-1; 7 positions match TRBD1. Trimming removed 0 bases from V and 8 bases from J; junction bases left unmatched: 10. CDR1 is SGDLS, CDR2 YYNGEE, per germline. This CDR3 spans 15 amino acids. This CDR3 reads CASSVAPNRGGEAFF. DNA for the CDR3: TGTGCCAGCAGCGTAGCCCCTAACAGGGGAGGAGAAGCTTTCTTT.

This sequence joins TRBV6-5 and TRBJ2-3, with 8 bases aligning to TRBD1. J lost 4 bases, V lost 2 bases, and 5 bases had no gene match. This CDR3 has 15 residues. Germline loops: CDR1 MNHEY, CDR2 SVGAGI. CDR3 sequence: CASSYTTGVADTQYF. CDR3 nucleotides: TGTGCCAGCAGTTACACGACAGGGGTGGCAGATACGCAGTATTTT.

The V call is TRBV7-8, the J call TRBJ2-6; D uncertain. V was pared by 2 bases and J by 0 bases, with 14 bases between. Germline CDR1 reads SGHVS; CDR2 reads FQNEAQ. CDR3 size: 18 residues. In DNA form, the CDR3 reads TGTGCCAGCAGCTTAATTACTGCCCTATACTCTGGGGCCAACGTCCTGACTTTC. Translating it yields CASSLITALYSGANVLTF.

This clone was seen a few times. The chain has TRBV2 and TRBJ1-6; TRBD1 agrees at 9 bases. Germline V CDR1 and CDR2: SNHLY, FYNNEI. V gave up 5 bases and J gave up 7 bases; unmatched junction bases: 6. The CDR3 sequence is 15 residues long. CDR3 DNA sequence: TGTGCCAGCAGTACAGGGGGCAACAGGAATTCACCCCTCCACTTT. Its translation: CASSTGGNRNSPLHF.